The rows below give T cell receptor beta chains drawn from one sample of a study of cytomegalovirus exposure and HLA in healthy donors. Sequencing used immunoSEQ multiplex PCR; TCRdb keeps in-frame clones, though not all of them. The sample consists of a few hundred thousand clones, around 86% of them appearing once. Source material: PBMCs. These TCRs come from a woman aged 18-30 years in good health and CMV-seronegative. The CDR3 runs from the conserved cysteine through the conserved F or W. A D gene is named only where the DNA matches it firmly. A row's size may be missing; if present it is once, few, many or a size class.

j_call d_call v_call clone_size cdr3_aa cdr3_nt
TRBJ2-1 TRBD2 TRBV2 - CASTAGLAGYNEQFF TGTGCCAGCACCGCGGGACTAGCGGGCTACAATGAGCAGTTCTTC
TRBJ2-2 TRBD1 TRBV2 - CASSVKGGQGGRENTGELFF TGTGCCAGCAGTGTAAAGGGTGGACAGGGGGGGAGGGAGAACACCGGGGAGCTGTTTTTT
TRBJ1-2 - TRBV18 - CASSPRGGMAANYGYTF TGTGCCAGCTCACCACGAGGAGGTATGGCAGCTAACTATGGCTACACCTTC
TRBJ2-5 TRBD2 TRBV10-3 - CAISERREGGETQYF TGTGCCATCAGTGAGCGGAGGGAGGGAGGAGAGACCCAGTACTTC
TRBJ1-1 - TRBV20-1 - CSASPNTEAFF TGCAGTGCTAGCCCAAACACTGAAGCTTTCTTT
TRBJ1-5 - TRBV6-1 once CASRKRGGGNQPQHF TGTGCCAGCAGGAAAAGGGGGGGCGGCAATCAGCCCCAGCATTTT
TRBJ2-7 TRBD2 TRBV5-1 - CASSLSGRGLAATSYEQYF TGCGCCAGCAGCTTAAGTGGTAGGGGACTAGCGGCTACATCCTACGAGCAGTACTTC
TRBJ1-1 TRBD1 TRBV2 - CASSGGQGSPDTEAFF TGTGCCAGCTCTGGGGGACAGGGGAGCCCGGACACTGAAGCTTTCTTT
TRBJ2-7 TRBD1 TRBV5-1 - CASSASRDRGSYEQYF TGCGCCAGCAGCGCGTCCCGGGACAGGGGCTCCTACGAGCAGTACTTC
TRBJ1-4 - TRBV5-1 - CASSPSGTNEKLFF TGCGCCAGCAGCCCCTCGGGAACTAATGAAAAACTGTTTTTT
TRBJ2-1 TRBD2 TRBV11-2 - CASSSGLAAFQFF TGTGCCAGCAGCTCGGGACTAGCGGCCTTCCAGTTCTTC
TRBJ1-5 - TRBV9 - CASSAGGQPQHF TGTGCCAGCAGCGCGGGAGGTCAGCCCCAGCATTTT
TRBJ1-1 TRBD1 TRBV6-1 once CASSHQQGVNTEAFF TGTGCCAGCAGCCACCAACAGGGGGTTAACACTGAAGCTTTCTTT
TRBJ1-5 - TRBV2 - CASSEWQGGNQPQHF TGTGCCAGCAGTGAGTGGCAGGGCGGCAATCAGCCCCAGCATTTT
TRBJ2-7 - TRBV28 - CAAGSQRQYF TGTGCCGCGGGATCCCAGCGGCAGTACTTC
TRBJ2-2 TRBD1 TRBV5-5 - CASSLVGGLNTGELFF TGTGCCAGCAGCTTGGTAGGGGGCCTGAACACCGGGGAGCTGTTTTTT
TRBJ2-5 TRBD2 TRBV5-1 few CASSLGASGKETQYF TGCGCCAGCAGCTTGGGGGCTAGCGGCAAAGAGACCCAGTACTTC
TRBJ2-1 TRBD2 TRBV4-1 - CASSQEGSGSLNEQFF TGCGCCAGCAGCCAAGAGGGTAGCGGGAGTCTCAATGAGCAGTTCTTC
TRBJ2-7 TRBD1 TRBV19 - CASADPDRDYEQYF TGTGCCAGTGCCGACCCGGACAGGGATTACGAGCAGTACTTC
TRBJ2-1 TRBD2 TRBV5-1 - CASSIVRTSGSYEQFF TGCGCCAGCAGCATCGTAAGGACTAGCGGGAGCTATGAGCAGTTCTTC
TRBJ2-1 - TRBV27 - CASSSPRRGDEQFF TGTGCCAGCAGTTCTCCGAGGAGGGGAGATGAGCAGTTCTTC
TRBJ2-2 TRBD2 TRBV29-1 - CSVEPGRDTGELFF TGCAGCGTTGAACCGGGGAGGGACACCGGGGAGCTGTTTTTT
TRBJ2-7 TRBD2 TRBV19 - CASSRGASGSHEQYF TGTGCCAGTTCCCGGGGGGCTAGCGGGTCCCACGAGCAGTACTTC
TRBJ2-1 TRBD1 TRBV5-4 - CASSDWDRRHEQFF TGTGCCAGCAGCGATTGGGACAGGAGGCATGAGCAGTTCTTC
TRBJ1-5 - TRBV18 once CASSPRGSSEVRPQHF TGTGCCAGCTCACCAAGGGGGTCGTCAGAAGTTCGGCCCCAGCATTTT
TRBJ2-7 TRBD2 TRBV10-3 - CAISSGSNEQYF TGTGCCATCAGTAGCGGGAGTAACGAGCAGTACTTC
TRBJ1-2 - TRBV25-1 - CASSEIPHGYTF TGTGCCAGCAGTGAAATCCCTCATGGCTACACCTTC
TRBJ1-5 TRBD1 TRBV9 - CASSRTGVNQPQHF TGTGCCAGCAGCAGGACAGGGGTCAATCAGCCCCAGCATTTT
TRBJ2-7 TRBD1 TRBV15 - CATSMGQTYEQYF TGTGCCACCAGTATGGGACAGACCTACGAGCAGTACTTC
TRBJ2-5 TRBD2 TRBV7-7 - CASSNGLAGVGRETQYF TGTGCTAGCAGCAACGGACTAGCGGGAGTCGGCAGAGAGACCCAGTACTTC
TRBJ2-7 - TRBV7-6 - CASSLEEGPYEQYF TGTGCCAGCAGCTTAGAGGAGGGTCCCTACGAGCAGTACTTC
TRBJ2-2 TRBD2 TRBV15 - CATSTSGRTGELFF TGTGCCACCAGCACTAGCGGGAGGACCGGGGAGCTGTTTTTT
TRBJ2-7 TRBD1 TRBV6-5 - CASSYRQGASYEQYF TGTGCCAGCAGTTACCGACAGGGGGCTTCCTACGAGCAGTACTTC
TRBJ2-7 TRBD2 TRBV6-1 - CASCGLAGEQYF TGTGCCAGCTGCGGGCTAGCGGGGGAGCAGTACTTC
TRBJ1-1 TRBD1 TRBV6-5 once CASSQDRGRSEAFF TGTGCCAGCAGCCAGGACAGGGGTCGCTCTGAAGCTTTCTTT
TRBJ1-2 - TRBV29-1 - CSADPTGANYGYTF TGCAGCGCCGACCCGACTGGGGCCAACTATGGCTACACCTTC
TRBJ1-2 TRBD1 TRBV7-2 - CASSLAGARQGDYGYTF TGTGCCAGCAGCTTAGCGGGGGCAAGGCAGGGGGATTATGGCTACACCTTC
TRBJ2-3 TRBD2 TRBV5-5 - CASSLELAYSTDTQYF TGTGCCAGCAGCTTGGAACTAGCGTATAGCACAGATACGCAGTATTTT
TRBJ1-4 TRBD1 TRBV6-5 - CASSYSYRGDEKLFF TGTGCCAGCAGTTACTCGTACAGGGGGGACGAAAAACTGTTTTTT
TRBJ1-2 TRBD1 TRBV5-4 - CASSTGGKDYGYTF TGTGCCAGCAGCACAGGGGGTAAGGACTATGGCTACACCTTC
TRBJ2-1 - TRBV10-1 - CASTPGTNNEQFF TGCGCCAGCACCCCTGGGACAAACAATGAGCAGTTCTTC
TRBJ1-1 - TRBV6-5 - CATRRGNTEAFF TGTGCCACACGTAGGGGGAACACTGAAGCTTTCTTT